A single sample is the source of the 23 T cell receptor beta chains below, sequenced in a study of cytotoxic CD8 clonotypes in ibrutinib-treated CLL. The assay was immunoSEQ multiplex PCR, and TCRdb's table has in-frame clones only and misses some. The repertoire holds 25,000 to 30,000 clones, with roughly 62% as singletons. This specimen consisted of PBMCs, obtained before ibrutinib treatment. These receptors all stem from a human donor with chronic lymphocytic leukemia.

This clone was seen only a few times. The chain joins TRBV27 to TRBJ1-2, with D possibly being TRBD1 (5 bases). The V gene lost 5 bases and the J gene lost 3 bases, with 13 bases spanning the gap. The CDR3 is 14 amino acids. Germline V gene data show CDR1 as MNHEY and CDR2 as SMNVEV (reference sequence). The CDR3 sequence is CASSPSGGYYGYTF. The CDR3, as DNA: TGTGCCAGCAGTCCCTCGGGGGGATACTATGGCTACACCTTC.

A few counts support this clone. This chain links TRBV27 with TRBJ2-7, with D unresolved. Trimming removed 9 bases from V and 3 bases from J, with 18 bases in between. Germline V gene lookup returns CDR1 MNHEY and CDR2 SMNVEV (reference sequence). The CDR3 consists of 14 residues. The CDR3: CASRSLLLDYEQYF. For the CDR3, the DNA is TGTGCCAGTAGGTCTCTTCTACTTGACTACGAGCAGTACTTC.

This chain uses TRBV5-4 with TRBJ1-3, with TRBD1 matching over 10 bases. The length of the CDR3 is 15 residues. CDR1 SGHNT and CDR2 YYREEE come from the germline V gene (reference sequence). V was pared by 4 bases and J by 4 bases, with 5 bases of the junction left unmatched. The CDR3 DNA reads TGTGCCAGCAGCAACCGGGACAGGGGAGGAAACACCATATATTTT. This codes for CASSNRDRGGNTIYF. The full variable domain, completed using reference TRBV5-4 and TRBJ1-3, is ETGVTQSPTHLIKTRGQQVTLRCSSQSGHNTVSWYQQALGQGPQFIFQYYREEENGRGNFPPRFSGLQFPNYSSELNVNALELDDSALYLCASSNRDRGGNTIYFGEGSWLTVV.

The rearrangement uses TRBV10-3 and TRBJ2-7; tentatively, D is TRBD1 (5 bases). V was cut by 6 bases and J by 0 bases, with 12 bases left in between. Germline loops: CDR1 ENHRY, CDR2 SYGVKD. This CDR3 has 14 amino acids. This CDR3 reads CAISSTESSYEQYF. CDR3 bases: TGTGCCATCAGCTCGACAGAATCCTCCTACGAGCAGTACTTC.

This clone ranks as medium-sized. This chain links TRBV27 with TRBJ2-1; 8 positions agree with TRBD1. Losses at the gene ends were 6 bases for V and 10 bases for J; bases not matched to a gene: 8. The CDR3 spans 13 residues. Per the germline V gene, CDR1 is MNHEY and CDR2 is SMNVEV (reference sequence). CDR3 residues: CASSQGAGGEQFF. In DNA form, the CDR3 reads TGTGCCAGCAGCCAGGGGGCTGGGGGGGAGCAGTTCTTC.

This clone has just a few counts. The chain couples TRBV23-1 to TRBJ1-2, with TRBD1 matching over 10 bases. TRBV23-1 is marked as an open reading frame, function uncertain. CDR3 size: 15 residues. J lost 7 bases, V lost 2 bases, and 7 bases had no gene match. The CDR3 DNA follows: TGCGCCAGCAGTCAAAGGGACAGGGGACTCGGTGGCTACACCTTC. It translates to CASSQRDRGLGGYTF.

The rearrangement links TRBV6-5 to TRBJ1-3; D not certain. CDR3 length: 16 residues. Germline V gene sequence: CDR1 MNHEY, CDR2 SVGAGI. Trimming removed 3 bases at V and 4 bases at J, with 16 bases between. CDR3 loop: CASSYNPPGFGNTIYF. The DNA of the CDR3 is TGTGCCAGCAGTTATAACCCTCCGGGTTTCGGAAACACCATATATTTT.

This clone was seen only a few times. CDR3 amino acids: CASSYSGFSALYGYTF. In DNA form, the CDR3 reads TGTGCCAGCAGTTACTCGGGGTTTTCCGCCTTATATGGCTACACCTTC. The chain uses TRBV6-5 and TRBJ1-2; no definite D call. This CDR3 has 16 residues. The V end was cut by 0 bases, the J end by 5 bases, with 16 bases between. CDR1 MNHEY and CDR2 SVGAGI come from the germline V gene.

This clone is categorized as medium-sized (0.01 to 0.1%). The V call is TRBV6-1, the J call TRBJ2-3, with 13 bases fitting TRBD2. CDR3 length: 15 residues. The trim removed 2 bases at V and 4 bases at J, leaving 0 bases unmatched. CDR1 is MNHNS, CDR2 SASEGT, per germline. The CDR3 spells CASSETSGGADTQYF. The CDR3 coding sequence is TGTGCCAGCAGTGAAACTAGCGGGGGGGCAGATACGCAGTATTTT.

The chain links TRBV27 to TRBJ2-7; 7 bases line up with TRBD1. The CDR3 is made up of 15 amino acids. CDR1 MNHEY and CDR2 SMNVEV come from the germline V gene (reference sequence). Trimming took 6 bases from V and 4 from J; bases not matched to a gene: 12. The CDR3 region is CASRPGTDPSYEQYF. CDR3 DNA sequence: TGTGCCAGCAGGCCCGGGACAGATCCTTCATACGAGCAGTACTTC.

CDR3 DNA: TGCAGCGTTGGGGGGGTGGTCAATGAGCAGTTCTTC. Residues: CSVGGVVNEQFF. The chain carries TRBV29-1 and TRBJ2-1; D perhaps matches TRBD2 (6 bases). The CDR3 contains 12 residues. The germline gives CDR1 SQVTM, CDR2 ANQGSEA. The V and J ends lost 4 bases and 6 bases respectively, with 10 bases between them.

The chain recombines TRBV29-1 with TRBJ2-7; 11 bases match TRBD2. The CDR3 sequence is 12 residues long. V was pared by 7 bases and J by 7 bases, with 6 bases of the junction left unmatched. Germline V gene lookup returns CDR1 SQVTM and CDR2 ANQGSEA. The CDR3 protein is CSATSGEGEQYF. The CDR3 region has the DNA TGCAGCGCGACTAGCGGGGAGGGTGAGCAGTACTTC.

The chain has TRBV19 and TRBJ1-4; D might be TRBD1 (6 bases). In germline, CDR1 is LNHDA, CDR2 SQIVND (reference sequence). Between the trimmed V and J ends, which lost 6 bases and 2 bases, there was a span of 19 bases. The CDR3 has 17 residues. The DNA of the CDR3 is TGTGCCAGTAGCAGTAGGGGGATGCTAACTACTAATGAAAAACTGTTTTTT. Translating it yields CASSSRGMLTTNEKLFF.

This chain uses TRBV11-3 with TRBJ2-2; the D gene is possibly TRBD2 (5 bases). Trimming took 6 bases from V and 3 from J, leaving 17 bases between them. The CDR3 extends over 16 amino acids. The V gene's germline CDR1 is SGHNT and CDR2 YENEEA. DNA of the CDR3: TGTGCCAGCAGTTTCGGACTTTCGACCGACACCGGGGAGCTGTTTTTT. Translating gives CASSFGLSTDTGELFF.

The CDR3 region has the DNA TGTGCCACCACCAAAGTGGCGGGACAGGGTCGATCACCCCTCCACTTT. It yields the protein CATTKVAGQGRSPLHF. The V call is TRBV15, the J call TRBJ1-6; 9 nucleotides agree with TRBD1. The CDR3 is 16 amino acids. V was pared by 7 bases and J by 10 bases, with 14 bases of the junction left unmatched. Germline V lookup: CDR1 LNHNV, CDR2 YYDKDF (reference sequence).

The J gene is TRBJ2-4, the V gene TRBV11-2, with TRBD1 as a possible D gene (6 bases). The CDR3 contains 13 residues. Germline lookup yields CDR1 SGHAT and CDR2 FQNNGV. Trimming shortened V by 1 base and J by 7 bases, and 8 bases separated the two germline ends. In nucleotides, the CDR3 is TGTGCCAGCAGCTTAGCCCAGGGGAACATTCAGTACTTC. This codes for CASSLAQGNIQYF. Full variable domain (missing parts from reference TRBV11-2 and TRBJ2-4): EAGVAQSPRYKIIEKRQSVAFWCNPISGHATLYWYQQILGQGPKLLIQFQNNGVVDDSQLPKDRFSAERLKGVDSTLKIQPAKLEDSAVYLCASSLAQGNIQYFGAGTRLSVL.

This clone was counted only a few times. A junction boundary mismatches the germline segment, possibly from a read error. The chain links TRBV20-1 to TRBJ1-2; no reliable D call. Germline V lookup: CDR1 DFQATT, CDR2 SNEGSKA (reference sequence). This CDR3 has 11 amino acids. CDR3 bases: TGCAGTGCTGACCCAACCACCAAGGCCCTCTTC. Translated: CSADPTTKALF.

This chain connects TRBV10-3 to TRBJ2-5; possible D gene TRBD2, 5 bases. Germline V gives CDR1 ENHRY, CDR2 SYGVKD. The CDR3 loop spans 15 amino acids. Trimming took off 2 bases at V and 7 bases at J, with 17 bases between the two ends. CDR3 residues: CAISEEGDPGGTQYF. The DNA of the CDR3 is TGTGCCATCAGTGAGGAGGGCGACCCCGGAGGGACCCAGTACTTC.

The chain couples TRBV4-2 to TRBJ2-1, with 10 bases fitting TRBD2. V shed 1 base and J 7 bases; nucleotides not matched to a gene: 4. CDR3 length: 15 amino acids. Germline CDR1 LGHNA, CDR2 YNFKEQ. CDR3 in amino acids: CASSQASGGANEQFF. CDR3 DNA: TGTGCCAGCAGCCAAGCGAGCGGGGGGGCTAATGAGCAGTTCTTC.

The rearrangement uses TRBV5-6 and TRBJ2-7; D possibly matches TRBD1 or TRBD2 (6 bases each). This CDR3 spans 15 amino acids. V lost 1 base and J 1 base, leaving 12 bases between the germline ends. CDR1 is SGHDT and CDR2 is YYEEEE in the germline V gene. CDR3: CASSLPGARSYEQYF. The CDR3 DNA follows: TGTGCCAGCAGCTTGCCGGGGGCTAGGTCCTACGAGCAGTACTTC.

The chain employs TRBV28 and TRBJ1-5, with unresolved D. Trimming removed 3 bases from V and 6 bases from J, with 6 bases in between. The length of the CDR3 is 12 residues. In germline, CDR1 is MDHEN, CDR2 SYDVKM. The CDR3 loop reads CASSFWVQPQHF. The CDR3 DNA reads TGTGCCAGCAGTTTTTGGGTTCAGCCCCAGCATTTT.

This sequence joins TRBV18 and TRBJ1-1; D is ambiguous. This CDR3 comprises 15 residues. In germline, CDR1 is KGHSH, CDR2 LQKENI. V was clipped by 5 bases and J by 0 bases, with 13 bases between them. CDR3 region: CASSARTVMNTEAFF. Written as DNA, the CDR3 is TGTGCCAGCTCAGCTCGGACGGTCATGAACACTGAAGCTTTCTTT.

This clone has only a few counts. The J gene is TRBJ1-2, the V gene TRBV6-5; 8 bases map to TRBD1. J gave up 4 bases and V 0 bases, and 4 bases lay outside the gene matches. Germline CDR1 is MNHEY and CDR2 is SVGAGI. The CDR3 runs to 15 residues. The CDR3 DNA reads as TGTGCCAGCAGTTACTCGGACAGGGTTTTCTATGGCTACACCTTC. This gives the protein CASSYSDRVFYGYTF.